One sample yielded the 2 T cell receptor beta chains listed below, sequenced in a study of blood T cells in healthy people across ages. A sample-barcoded 5' primer and a J-beta primer mix were used in a second PCR of roughly 7 to 12 cycles. From the 5' RACE reads, TCRdb called clonotypes with MiXCR, one entry per CDR3 protein. The table shows roughly 680,000 distinct CDR3 sequences, with roughly 21% occurring only once. What was sequenced was blood. The source is a man in his 70s in good health.

The table lists this clonotype with a few counts. The rearrangement uses TRBV7-2 and TRBJ2-7; D gene unclear. The CDR3 extends over 14 amino acids. Per the germline V gene, CDR1 is SGHTA and CDR2 is FQGNSA. Trimming took 2 bases from V and 5 from J, leaving 13 bases between them. The CDR3 loop reads CASSLHQVSDEQYF. As DNA, the CDR3 is TGTGCCAGCAGCTTACATCAAGTAAGCGACGAGCAGTACTTC.

V gene TRBV6-2 or TRBV6-3 combines with J gene TRBJ1-4; D is uncertain. Between the trimmed V and J ends, which lost 2 bases and 5 bases, there was a span of 9 bases. The germline CDR1 and CDR2 sequences are MNHEY and SVGEGT. This CDR3 is built from 14 residues. The CDR3, as DNA: TGTGCCAGCAGTTACCCTCAGGAAAATGAAAAACTGTTTTTT. It specifies CASSYPQENEKLFF.